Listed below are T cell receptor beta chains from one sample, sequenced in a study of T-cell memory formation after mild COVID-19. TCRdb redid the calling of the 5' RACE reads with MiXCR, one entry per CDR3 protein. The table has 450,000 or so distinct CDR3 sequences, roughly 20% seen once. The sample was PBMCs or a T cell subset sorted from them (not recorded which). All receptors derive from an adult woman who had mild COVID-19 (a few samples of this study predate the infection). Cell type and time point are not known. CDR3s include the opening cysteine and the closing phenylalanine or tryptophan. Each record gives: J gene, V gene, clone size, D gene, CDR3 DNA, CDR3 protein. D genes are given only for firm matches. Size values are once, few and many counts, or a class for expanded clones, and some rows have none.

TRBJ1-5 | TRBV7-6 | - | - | TGTGCCAGCAGCCCGGTGGGGGAGGGTCAGCCCCAGCATTTT | CASSPVGEGQPQHF
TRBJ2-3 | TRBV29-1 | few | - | TGCAGCGTTGTCGGCGGTATGGTTAGCACAGATACGCAGTATTTT | CSVVGGMVSTDTQYF
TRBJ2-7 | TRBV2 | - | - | TGTGCCAGCAGTTCCTGGGGCAGGGCTTCCTACGAGCAGTACTTC | CASSSWGRASYEQYF
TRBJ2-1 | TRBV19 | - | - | TGTGCCAGTAGTATAGGACAGCTTGAGCAGTTCTTC | CASSIGQLEQFF
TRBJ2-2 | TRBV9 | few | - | TGTGCCAGCACCACCTGGGGGAACACCGGGGAGCTGTTTTTT | CASTTWGNTGELFF
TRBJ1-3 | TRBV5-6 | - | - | TGTGCCAGCAGCTCACAGGGAAGCCGCTCTGGAAACACCATATATTTT | CASSSQGSRSGNTIYF
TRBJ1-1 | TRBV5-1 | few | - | TGCGCCAGCAGCTTGGATTACGGGAACACTGAAGCTTTCTTT | CASSLDYGNTEAFF
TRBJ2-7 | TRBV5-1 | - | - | TGCGCCAGCAGCCCCATCGATCCCTACGAGCAGTACTTC | CASSPIDPYEQYF
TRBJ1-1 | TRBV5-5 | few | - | TGTGCCAGCACCTCCCACGGAATTGAAGCTTTCTTT | CASTSHGIEAFF
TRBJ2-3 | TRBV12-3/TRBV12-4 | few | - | TGTGCCAGCGGGGGGGCCCCCACAGATACGCAGTATTTT | CASGGAPTDTQYF
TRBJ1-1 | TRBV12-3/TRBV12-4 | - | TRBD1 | TGTGCCAGCACTGCGGGACAGCTAAACACTGAAGCTTTCTTT | CASTAGQLNTEAFF
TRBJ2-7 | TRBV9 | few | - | TGTGCCAGCAGCGCGGAGCTCATAGCCTACGAGCAGTACTTC | CASSAELIAYEQYF
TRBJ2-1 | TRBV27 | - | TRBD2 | TGTGCCAGCAGTTTGGTGTGGACTAGCGCGTACAATGAGCAGTTCTTC | CASSLVWTSAYNEQFF
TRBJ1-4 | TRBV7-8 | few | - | TGTGCCAGCAGCTTCCCGGGAGAAAAACTGTTTTTT | CASSFPGEKLFF
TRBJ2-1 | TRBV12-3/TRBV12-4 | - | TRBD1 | TGTGCCAGCACCCTGGGACAGAAATACAATGAGCAGTTCTTC | CASTLGQKYNEQFF
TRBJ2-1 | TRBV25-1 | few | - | TGTGCCAGCAGTGGGTCCCGGGACACCCAATTCTTC | CASSGSRDTQFF